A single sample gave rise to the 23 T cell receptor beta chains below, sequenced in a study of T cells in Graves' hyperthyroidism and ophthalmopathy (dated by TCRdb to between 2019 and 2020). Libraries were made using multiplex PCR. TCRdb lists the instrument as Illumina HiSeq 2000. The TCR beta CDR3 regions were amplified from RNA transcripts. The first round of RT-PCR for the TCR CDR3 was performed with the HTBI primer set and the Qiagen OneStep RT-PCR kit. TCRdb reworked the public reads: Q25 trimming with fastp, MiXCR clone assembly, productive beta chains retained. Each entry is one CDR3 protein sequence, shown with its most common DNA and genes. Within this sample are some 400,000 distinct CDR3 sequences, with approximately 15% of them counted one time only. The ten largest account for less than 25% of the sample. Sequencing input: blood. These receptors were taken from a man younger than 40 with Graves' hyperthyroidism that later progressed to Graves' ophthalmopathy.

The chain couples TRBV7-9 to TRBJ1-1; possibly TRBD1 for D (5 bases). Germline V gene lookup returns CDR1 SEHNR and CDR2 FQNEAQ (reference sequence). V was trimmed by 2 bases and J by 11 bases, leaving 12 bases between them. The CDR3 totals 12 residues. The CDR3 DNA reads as TGTGCCAGCAGCTTATACCAGGGTGCGGCTTTCTTT. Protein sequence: CASSLYQGAAFF.

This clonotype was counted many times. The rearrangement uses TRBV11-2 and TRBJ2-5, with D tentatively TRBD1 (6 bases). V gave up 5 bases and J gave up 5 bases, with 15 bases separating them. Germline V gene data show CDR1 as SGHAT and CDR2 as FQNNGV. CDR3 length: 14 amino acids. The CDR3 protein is CASSVGQTSETQYF. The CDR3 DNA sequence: TGTGCCAGCAGCGTCGGACAGACAAGCGAGACCCAGTACTTC.

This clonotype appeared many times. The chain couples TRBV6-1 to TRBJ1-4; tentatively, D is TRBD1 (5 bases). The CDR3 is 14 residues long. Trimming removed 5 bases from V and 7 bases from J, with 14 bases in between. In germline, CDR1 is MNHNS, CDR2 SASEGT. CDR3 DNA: TGTGCCAGCAGTACAGGCTTGGGGAGTGAAAAACTGTTTTTT. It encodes CASSTGLGSEKLFF.

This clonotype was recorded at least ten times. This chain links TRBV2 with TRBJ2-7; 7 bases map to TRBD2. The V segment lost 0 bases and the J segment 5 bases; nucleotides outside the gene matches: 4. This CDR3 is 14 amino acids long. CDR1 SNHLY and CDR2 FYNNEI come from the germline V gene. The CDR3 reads CASSEARGSHEQYF. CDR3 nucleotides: TGTGCCAGCAGTGAAGCGCGGGGGTCCCACGAGCAGTACTTC. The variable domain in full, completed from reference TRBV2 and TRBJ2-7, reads EPEVTQTPSHQVTQMGQEVILRCVPISNHLYFYWYRQILGQKVEFLVSFYNNEISEKSEIFDDQFSVERPDGSNFTLKIRSTKLEDSAMYFCASSEARGSHEQYFGPGTRLTVT.

CDR3 region: CASSEGQGLTTEAFF. Written as DNA, the CDR3 is TGTGCCAGCAGCGAAGGACAGGGGCTTACCACTGAAGCTTTCTTT. The chain is built from TRBV13 and TRBJ1-1; 9 nucleotides line up with TRBD1. Per germline, CDR1 PRHDT and CDR2 FYEKMQ (reference sequence). V lost 5 bases and J lost 4; bases outside the gene matches: 8. The CDR3 is 15 amino acids.

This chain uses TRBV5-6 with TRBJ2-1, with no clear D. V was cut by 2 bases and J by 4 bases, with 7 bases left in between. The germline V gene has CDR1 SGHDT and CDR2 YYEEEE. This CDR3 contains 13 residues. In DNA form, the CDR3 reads TGTGCCAGCAGCTTCAGGCAGTACAATGAGCAGTTCTTC. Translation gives CASSFRQYNEQFF.

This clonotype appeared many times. The CDR3 bases are TGTGCCAGCAGCCGGTTGGGAGAAGAGACCCAGTACTTC. Residues: CASSRLGEETQYF. The chain couples TRBV5-5 to TRBJ2-5; tentative D call: TRBD2 (5 bases). The length of the CDR3 is 13 residues. V was cut by 4 bases and J by 3 bases, with 10 bases left in between. Per germline, CDR1 SGHKS and CDR2 YYEKEE (reference sequence).

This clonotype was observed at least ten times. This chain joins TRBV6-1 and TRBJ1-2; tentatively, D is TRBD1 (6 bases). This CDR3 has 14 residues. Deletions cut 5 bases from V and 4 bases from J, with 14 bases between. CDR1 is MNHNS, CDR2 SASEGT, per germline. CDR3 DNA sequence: TGTGCCAGCAGTCCTTACAGGGTCGGCTATGGCTACACCTTC. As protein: CASSPYRVGYGYTF.

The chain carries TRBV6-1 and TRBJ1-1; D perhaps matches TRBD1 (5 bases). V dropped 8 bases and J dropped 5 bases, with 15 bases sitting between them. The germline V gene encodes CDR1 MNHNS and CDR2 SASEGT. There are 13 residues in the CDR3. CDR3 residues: CASGRGFNTEAFF. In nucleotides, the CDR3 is TGTGCCAGCGGAAGGGGTTTTAATACTGAAGCTTTCTTT.

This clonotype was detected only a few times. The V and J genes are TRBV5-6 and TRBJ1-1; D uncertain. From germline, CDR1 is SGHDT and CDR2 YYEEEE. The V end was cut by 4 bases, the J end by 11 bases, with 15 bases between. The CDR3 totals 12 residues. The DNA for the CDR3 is TGTGCCAGCAGCCTTCAAATTGGAAGGGCTTTCTTT. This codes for CASSLQIGRAFF.

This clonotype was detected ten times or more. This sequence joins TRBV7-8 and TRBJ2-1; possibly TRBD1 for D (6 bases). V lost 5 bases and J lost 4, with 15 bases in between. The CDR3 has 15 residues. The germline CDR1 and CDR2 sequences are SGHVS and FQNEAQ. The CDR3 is CASSPLIGGYNEQFF. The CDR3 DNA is TGTGCCAGCAGCCCCCTGATAGGGGGATACAATGAGCAGTTCTTC. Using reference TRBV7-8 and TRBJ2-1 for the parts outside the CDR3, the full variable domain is GAGVSQSPRYKVAKRGQDVALRCDPISGHVSLFWYQQALGQGPEFLTYFQNEAQLDKSGLPSDRFFAERPEGSVSTLKIQRTQQEDSAVYLCASSPLIGGYNEQFFGPGTRLTVL.

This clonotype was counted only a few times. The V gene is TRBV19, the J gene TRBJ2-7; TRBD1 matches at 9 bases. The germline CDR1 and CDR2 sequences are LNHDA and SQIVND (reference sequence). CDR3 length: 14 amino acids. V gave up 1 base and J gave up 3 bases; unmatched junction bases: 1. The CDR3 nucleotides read TGTGCCAGTAGTATAGCGGGACAGGGCTACGAGCAGTACTTC. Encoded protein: CASSIAGQGYEQYF. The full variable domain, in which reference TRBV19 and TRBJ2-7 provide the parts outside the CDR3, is DGGITQSPKYLFRKEGQNVTLSCEQNLNHDAMYWYRQDPGQGLRLIYYSQIVNDFQKGDIAEGYSVSREKKESFPLTVTSAQKNPTAFYLCASSIAGQGYEQYFGPGTRLTVT.

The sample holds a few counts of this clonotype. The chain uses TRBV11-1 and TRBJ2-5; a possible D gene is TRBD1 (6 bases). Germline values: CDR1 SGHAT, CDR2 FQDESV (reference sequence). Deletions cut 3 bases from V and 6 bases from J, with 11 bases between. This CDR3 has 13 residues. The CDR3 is CASSFRDIKTQYF. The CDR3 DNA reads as TGTGCCAGCAGCTTCCGGGACATTAAGACCCAGTACTTC.

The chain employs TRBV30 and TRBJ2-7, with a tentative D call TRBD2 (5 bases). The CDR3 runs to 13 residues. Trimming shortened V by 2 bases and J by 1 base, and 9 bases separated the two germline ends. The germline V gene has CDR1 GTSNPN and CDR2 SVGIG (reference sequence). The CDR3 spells CAWSSGGSYEQYF. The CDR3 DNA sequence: TGTGCCTGGAGTAGCGGAGGTTCCTACGAGCAGTACTTC.

The CDR3 loop reads CASSQVGYGGRVETQYF. In DNA, the CDR3 is TGCGCCAGCAGCCAAGTTGGATACGGGGGCCGAGTGGAGACCCAGTACTTC. The chain is built from TRBV4-1 and TRBJ2-5; the D gene could be TRBD1 or TRBD2 (6 bases each). This CDR3 spans 17 amino acids. V gave up 1 base and J gave up 5 bases, with 20 bases separating them. CDR1 and CDR2 from the germline V gene are MGHRA and YSYEKL.

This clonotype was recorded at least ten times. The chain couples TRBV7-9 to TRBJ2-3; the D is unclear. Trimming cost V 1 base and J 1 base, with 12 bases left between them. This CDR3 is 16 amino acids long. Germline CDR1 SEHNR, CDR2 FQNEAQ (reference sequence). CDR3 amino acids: CASSLVGTHRTDTQYF. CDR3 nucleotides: TGTGCCAGCAGCTTAGTAGGTACCCACCGCACAGATACGCAGTATTTT.

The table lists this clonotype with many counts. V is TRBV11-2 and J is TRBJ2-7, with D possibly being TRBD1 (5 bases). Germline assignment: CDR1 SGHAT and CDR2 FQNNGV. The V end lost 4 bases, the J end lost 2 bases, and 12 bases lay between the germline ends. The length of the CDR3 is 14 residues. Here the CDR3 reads CASSSPDITYEQYF. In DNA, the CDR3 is TGTGCCAGCAGCTCACCGGACATCACCTACGAGCAGTACTTC. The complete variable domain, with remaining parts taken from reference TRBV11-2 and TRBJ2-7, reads EAGVAQSPRYKIIEKRQSVAFWCNPISGHATLYWYQQILGQGPKLLIQFQNNGVVDDSQLPKDRFSAERLKGVDSTLKIQPAKLEDSAVYLCASSSPDITYEQYFGPGTRLTVT.

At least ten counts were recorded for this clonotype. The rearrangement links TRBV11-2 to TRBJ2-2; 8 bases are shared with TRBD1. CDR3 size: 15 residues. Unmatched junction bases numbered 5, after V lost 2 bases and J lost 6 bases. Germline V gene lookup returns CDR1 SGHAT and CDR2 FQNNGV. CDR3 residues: CASSLNGQGAGELFF. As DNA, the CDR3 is TGTGCCAGCAGCTTAAACGGACAGGGTGCCGGGGAGCTGTTTTTT. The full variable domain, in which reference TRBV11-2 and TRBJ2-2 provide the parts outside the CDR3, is EAGVAQSPRYKIIEKRQSVAFWCNPISGHATLYWYQQILGQGPKLLIQFQNNGVVDDSQLPKDRFSAERLKGVDSTLKIQPAKLEDSAVYLCASSLNGQGAGELFFGEGSRLTVL.

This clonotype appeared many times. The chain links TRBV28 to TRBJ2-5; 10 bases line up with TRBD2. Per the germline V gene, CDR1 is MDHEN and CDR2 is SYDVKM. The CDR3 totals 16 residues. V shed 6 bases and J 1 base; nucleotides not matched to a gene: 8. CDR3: CASSLFIAGGQETQYF. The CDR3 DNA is TGTGCCAGCAGCCTTTTCATAGCGGGGGGCCAAGAGACCCAGTACTTC.

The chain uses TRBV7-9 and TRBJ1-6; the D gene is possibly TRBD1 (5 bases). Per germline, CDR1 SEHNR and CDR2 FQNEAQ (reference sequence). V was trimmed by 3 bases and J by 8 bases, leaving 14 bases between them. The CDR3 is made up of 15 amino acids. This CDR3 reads CASSFLGGDHSPLHF. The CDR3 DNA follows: TGTGCCAGCAGCTTCCTAGGCGGGGACCATTCACCCCTCCACTTT.

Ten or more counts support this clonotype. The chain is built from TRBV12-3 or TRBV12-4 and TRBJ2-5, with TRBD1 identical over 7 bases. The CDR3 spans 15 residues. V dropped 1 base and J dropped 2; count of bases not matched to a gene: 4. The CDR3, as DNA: TGTGCCAGCAGTTTAGACAGGGGTTTTCAAGAGACCCAGTACTTC. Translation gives CASSLDRGFQETQYF.

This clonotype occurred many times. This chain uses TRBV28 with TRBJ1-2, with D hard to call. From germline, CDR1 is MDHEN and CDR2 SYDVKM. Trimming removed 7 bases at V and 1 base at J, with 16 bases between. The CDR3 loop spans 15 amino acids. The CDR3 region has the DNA TGTGCCAGCACCTATATTGAAAGGAGTAACTATGGCTACACCTTC. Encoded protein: CASTYIERSNYGYTF.

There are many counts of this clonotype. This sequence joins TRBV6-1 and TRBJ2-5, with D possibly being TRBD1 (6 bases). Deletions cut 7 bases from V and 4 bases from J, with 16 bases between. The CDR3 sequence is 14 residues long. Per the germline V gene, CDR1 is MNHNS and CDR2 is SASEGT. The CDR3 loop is CASNRRQGIETQYF. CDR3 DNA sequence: TGTGCCAGCAACCGTAGGCAGGGGATAGAGACCCAGTACTTC.